These T cell receptor beta chains were read from a single sample in a study of CD8 T cells in ankylosing spondylitis. MiXCR was run by TCRdb on the 5' RACE reads, yielding one entry per CDR3 protein. Of approximately 100,000 distinct CDR3 sequences in the sample, over 6.5% were seen once. The specimen was blood, either unsorted or a sorted T cell fraction (not recorded which). The receptors come from a male donor with ankylosing spondylitis or in good health (not recorded which). Each CDR3 is given with its conserved first and last residue.

V gene: TRBV7-6
J gene: TRBJ2-3
CDR3 protein: CASSSTRTGGADTQYF

V gene: TRBV5-1
J gene: TRBJ2-6
CDR3 protein: CASSRQPSSGANVLTF

V gene: TRBV18
J gene: TRBJ2-5
CDR3 protein: CASSPPSGQQETQYF

V gene: TRBV11-2
J gene: TRBJ1-2
CDR3 protein: CASSFGDRDTSSGYTF

V gene: TRBV29-1
J gene: TRBJ1-2
CDR3 protein: CSVTRGGNYGYTF

V gene: TRBV20-1
J gene: TRBJ2-7
CDR3 protein: CSASGTGTYEQYF

V gene: TRBV5-1
J gene: TRBJ1-6
CDR3 protein: CASSSPDRGNSPLHF

V gene: TRBV21-1
J gene: TRBJ2-6
CDR3 protein: CASSSGDPRGANVLTF

V gene: TRBV9
J gene: TRBJ2-2
CDR3 protein: CASSVVQGSGELFF

V gene: TRBV7-8
J gene: TRBJ2-1
CDR3 protein: CASSLRLLAGGGEQFF

V gene: TRBV4-3
J gene: TRBJ2-3
CDR3 protein: CASSLRDRDPSTDTQYF

V gene: TRBV6-2/TRBV6-3
J gene: TRBJ1-5
CDR3 protein: CASSYENNQPQHF

V gene: TRBV19
J gene: TRBJ1-2
CDR3 protein: CASKIPGRYGYTF

V gene: TRBV5-1
J gene: TRBJ1-5
CDR3 protein: CASSLAGARNQPQHF